Listed below are T cell receptor beta chains from one sample, sequenced in a study of blood T cell repertoires in COVID-19. The data were produced by immunoSEQ multiplex PCR, yet TCRdb's version contains in-frame clones alone and is incomplete. The sample has some 200,000 clones, approximately 79% seen once. The source material was PBMCs or T cells enriched from blood (not recorded which). The source of these receptors is a woman between 55 and 75 years old with acute COVID-19. Each CDR3 is given with its conserved first and last residue. A D gene is named only where the DNA matches it firmly. Part of the rows lack a size; the others show once, few, many or a class for expanded clones.

D gene	clone size	J gene	V gene	CDR3 DNA	CDR3 protein
TRBD2	-	TRBJ2-3	TRBV14	TGTGCCAGCAGCCAAGCTTTGCGGGAGGGAACAGATACGCAGTATTTT	CASSQALREGTDTQYF
TRBD1	once	TRBJ1-2	TRBV28	TGTGCCAGCAGTACCCACCAGGGGGCGGACTATGGCTACACCTTC	CASSTHQGADYGYTF
-	few	TRBJ1-2	TRBV6-2/TRBV6-3	TGTGCCAGCAGTTACTCGAGCTTCCCTGGCTACACCTTC	CASSYSSFPGYTF
TRBD1	-	TRBJ2-7	TRBV6-5	TGTGCCAGCAGGCCTGACAGGGGGATAGGCTACGAGCAGTACTTC	CASRPDRGIGYEQYF
TRBD1	-	TRBJ1-2	TRBV6-4	TGTGCCAGCAGTGACCGGACAGGGTCTACCTATGGCTACACCTTC	CASSDRTGSTYGYTF
TRBD2	-	TRBJ2-2	TRBV5-6	TGTGCCAGCAGCTCCTTAGCGGGACCGAGCACCGGGGAGCTGTTTTTT	CASSSLAGPSTGELFF
TRBD1	few	TRBJ1-2	TRBV5-6	TGTGCCAGCAGCTTGCCGGGACAGGGAAACGGCTACACCTTC	CASSLPGQGNGYTF
TRBD1	-	TRBJ1-5	TRBV29-1	TGCAGCGTCCTTACAGGGGGCATCCAGCATTTT	CSVLTGGIQHF
-	-	TRBJ1-2	TRBV28	TGTGCCGGGGCTCGGGGGGGCAGGGAGGATGGCTACACCTTC	CAGARGGREDGYTF
TRBD1	-	TRBJ1-1	TRBV27	TGTGCCAGCAGTCGATACAGGGGGATGAACACTGAAGCTTTCTTT	CASSRYRGMNTEAFF
TRBD1	-	TRBJ2-5	TRBV29-1	TGCAGCGTTGGACAGGGGGCGGGAGAGACCCAGTACTTC	CSVGQGAGETQYF
-	few	TRBJ1-6	TRBV5-1	TGCGCCAGCAGCCCCATCAACGAGGCGAGTTCACCCCTCCACTTT	CASSPINEASSPLHF
TRBD2	few	TRBJ2-1	TRBV5-1	TGCGCCAGCAGCCCCGGGACTAGGGTGACAAGTGAGCAGTTCTTC	CASSPGTRVTSEQFF
TRBD1	-	TRBJ1-4	TRBV4-3	TGCGCCAGCAGCCAAGAACGGGTCGAGGGGGCGGAGGGAAAACTGTTTTTT	CASSQERVEGAEGKLFF
-	many	TRBJ1-2	TRBV25-1	TGTGCCAGCAGTGAGTCTTTAGGGGTAGGAGGCTACACCTTC	CASSESLGVGGYTF
-	-	TRBJ1-2	TRBV7-2	TGTGCCAGCAGCTTAGGGCGGGGGCGCATCGATGGCTACACCTTC	CASSLGRGRIDGYTF
TRBD2	-	TRBJ2-1	TRBV7-2	TGTGCCAGCAGCTTACTAGCGGGGGGGGAAAGCGAGCAGTTCTTC	CASSLLAGGESEQFF
TRBD2	once	TRBJ2-3	TRBV5-1	TGCGCCAGCAACACGGGGATTCCGGGACTAGCGGGGCGCACAGATACGCAGTATTTT	CASNTGIPGLAGRTDTQYF
-	-	TRBJ2-1	TRBV24-1	TGTGCCAGCCAGGGCAGTAACAATGAGCAGTTCTTC	CASQGSNNEQFF
-	once	TRBJ2-2	TRBV14	TGTGCCAGCAGGGGGGGAAGTTACACCGGGGAGCTGTTTTTT	CASRGGSYTGELFF
TRBD2	-	TRBJ2-1	TRBV7-9	TGTGCCAGCAGCCTAGGACTAGCTTACAATGAGCAGTTCTTC	CASSLGLAYNEQFF
-	-	TRBJ1-6	TRBV7-9	TGTGCCAGCAGCTTAGTAGGGGCTGGGAATTCACCCCTCCACTTT	CASSLVGAGNSPLHF
TRBD2	-	TRBJ2-1	TRBV30	TGTGCCTGGAGTCAGGCGGGAGTAACCGAGCAGTTCTTC	CAWSQAGVTEQFF
TRBD2	-	TRBJ2-1	TRBV9	TGTGCCAGCAGCAAGTCCAGCGGGAGTCGCGATGAGCAGTTCTTC	CASSKSSGSRDEQFF
TRBD2	few	TRBJ2-5	TRBV5-8	TGTGCCAGCAGCCGGGGGACTAGCGGCCAAGAGACCCAGTACTTC	CASSRGTSGQETQYF
-	-	TRBJ1-5	TRBV10-3	TGTGCCATCAGTGATAAGGGAGATCAGCCCCAGCATTTT	CAISDKGDQPQHF
-	-	TRBJ1-4	TRBV23-1	TGCGCCAAAACGGGAGGGAGCAATGAAAAACTGTTTTTT	CAKTGGSNEKLFF
TRBD2	-	TRBJ2-1	TRBV5-1	TGCGCCAGCAGAGCAGGGAGGGGTGAGCAGTTCTTC	CASRAGRGEQFF
-	-	TRBJ2-3	TRBV12-3/TRBV12-4	TGTGCCAGCATGGACCAGGGGTGGGATACGCAGTATTTT	CASMDQGWDTQYF
-	-	TRBJ1-2	TRBV3-1/TRBV3-2	TGTGCCAGCAGCCCGAGTTCAGGAGGCTACACCTTC	CASSPSSGGYTF
-	few	TRBJ2-7	TRBV18	TGTGCCAGCTCACGGGCAGCCCAAACCTACGAGCAGTACTTC	CASSRAAQTYEQYF
TRBD1	-	TRBJ1-1	TRBV11-2	TGTGCCAGCAGCCCAGGACAGGGTCGAGGGACTGAAGCTTTCTTT	CASSPGQGRGTEAFF
-	once	TRBJ1-6	TRBV7-9	TGTGCCAGCAGCTTGATGGGGGGGGATTCACCCCTCCACTTT	CASSLMGGDSPLHF
TRBD2	-	TRBJ2-1	TRBV27	TGTGCCAGCAGTTTATCGATCGAGACTAGCAACCATGAGCAGTTCTTC	CASSLSIETSNHEQFF
TRBD1	few	TRBJ1-2	TRBV30	TGTGCCTGGAGCGCCGGATGGGACAGGGCAAACTATGGCTACACCTTC	CAWSAGWDRANYGYTF
-	-	TRBJ1-4	TRBV7-2	TGTGCCAGCAGCCCATCAGGATCTAATGAAAAACTGTTTTTT	CASSPSGSNEKLFF
TRBD1	-	TRBJ1-4	TRBV7-2	TGTGCCAGCAGCTCGACAGGGCGAACTAATGAAAAACTGTTTTTT	CASSSTGRTNEKLFF
-	-	TRBJ1-1	TRBV4-3	TGCGCCAGCAGCCAAGGACCGGGGTTGAAGACTGAAGCTTTCTTT	CASSQGPGLKTEAFF
-	-	TRBJ1-3	TRBV2	TGTGCCAGCAGATCACGGGGGAACCCTGGAAACACCATATATTTT	CASRSRGNPGNTIYF
TRBD1	-	TRBJ2-2	TRBV6-2/TRBV6-3	TGTGCCAGCAGTGCCCCGGGACAGGGATACACCGGGGAGCTGTTTTTT	CASSAPGQGYTGELFF
-	few	TRBJ1-5	TRBV19	TGTGCCAGTAGTGTAGGACACCTTTTTAATCAGCCCCAGCATTTT	CASSVGHLFNQPQHF